The rows below give T cell receptor beta chains drawn from one sample of a study of shared clonotypes between healthy human individuals. The data were produced by immunoSEQ multiplex PCR, yet TCRdb's version contains in-frame clones alone and is incomplete. The repertoire holds hundreds of thousands of clones, with about 78% as singletons. The sequencing sample was made of memory CD4+ T cells sorted from blood. The receptor source for this set is a woman in her thirties in good health. CDR3s leave out the opening cysteine and the closing phenylalanine or tryptophan. Each record gives: CDR3 length, V gene, J gene, CDR3 protein.

len: 12; v_gene: TRBV18; j_gene: TRBJ2-7; CDR3aa: ASSPTSNSYEQY
len: 12; v_gene: TRBV7-9; j_gene: TRBJ2-7; CDR3aa: ASSLGGSVGEQY
len: 14; v_gene: TRBV28; j_gene: TRBJ1-2; CDR3aa: ASSLWRQEGVVGYT
len: 13; v_gene: TRBV7-2; j_gene: TRBJ1-5; CDR3aa: ASSLTTGGNQPQH
len: 11; v_gene: TRBV6-6; j_gene: TRBJ1-1; CDR3aa: ASKNLKRAEAF
len: 13; v_gene: TRBV7-2; j_gene: TRBJ2-2; CDR3aa: ASSSGTGGAGELF
len: 14; v_gene: TRBV5-1; j_gene: TRBJ2-3; CDR3aa: ASSLGNSGSTDTQY
len: 15; v_gene: TRBV18; j_gene: TRBJ2-3; CDR3aa: ASSPLSSGSHTDTQY
len: 13; v_gene: TRBV28; j_gene: TRBJ2-6; CDR3aa: ASSTQGDGANVLT
len: 11; v_gene: TRBV6-1; j_gene: TRBJ1-3; CDR3aa: ASMVYSGNTIY
len: 11; v_gene: TRBV5-1; j_gene: TRBJ1-1; CDR3aa: ASSLALNTEAF
len: 14; v_gene: TRBV18; j_gene: TRBJ2-3; CDR3aa: ASSPLTGAAADTQY
len: 11; v_gene: TRBV5-4; j_gene: TRBJ2-5; CDR3aa: ASSWEASETQY
len: 9; v_gene: TRBV28; j_gene: TRBJ2-7; CDR3aa: ASSFTREQY
len: 11; v_gene: TRBV11-2; j_gene: TRBJ2-1; CDR3aa: ASSLAVYNEQF
len: 12; v_gene: TRBV30; j_gene: TRBJ2-2; CDR3aa: AWSVGSNTGELF
len: 13; v_gene: TRBV9; j_gene: TRBJ1-1; CDR3aa: ASSVGGTGQPEAF
len: 14; v_gene: TRBV27; j_gene: TRBJ2-4; CDR3aa: ASSSPGTSGKNIQY
len: 15; v_gene: TRBV5-1; j_gene: TRBJ2-3; CDR3aa: ASSLAGTYPLADTQY
len: 11; v_gene: TRBV7-9; j_gene: TRBJ1-4; CDR3aa: ASSFSSNEKLF
len: 15; v_gene: TRBV19; j_gene: TRBJ2-1; CDR3aa: ASSIVASGSLGNEQF
len: 12; v_gene: TRBV6-5; j_gene: TRBJ2-7; CDR3aa: ASSPGQGTYEQY
len: 11; v_gene: TRBV27; j_gene: TRBJ1-1; CDR3aa: ASKREGNTEAF
len: 13; v_gene: TRBV7-2; j_gene: TRBJ2-1; CDR3aa: ASSPPPQFNNEQF
len: 13; v_gene: TRBV6-1; j_gene: TRBJ1-4; CDR3aa: ASSGQLGTNEKLF
len: 11; v_gene: TRBV9; j_gene: TRBJ2-1; CDR3aa: ASSVWANNEQF
len: 13; v_gene: TRBV27; j_gene: TRBJ1-5; CDR3aa: ASSYRGYSNQPQH
len: 15; v_gene: TRBV9; j_gene: TRBJ1-5; CDR3aa: ASSVETGPAPVQPQH
len: 13; v_gene: TRBV5-1; j_gene: TRBJ2-1; CDR3aa: ASSVTSGNYNEQF
len: 13; v_gene: TRBV6-1; j_gene: TRBJ1-5; CDR3aa: ASSEALVLNQPQH
len: 12; v_gene: TRBV21-1; j_gene: TRBJ1-5; CDR3aa: ASSKWGRGQPQH
len: 15; v_gene: TRBV28; j_gene: TRBJ1-2; CDR3aa: ASSTSDLSRGRPDYT
len: 13; v_gene: TRBV11-2; j_gene: TRBJ2-1; CDR3aa: ASSTGTGNYNEQF
len: 17; v_gene: TRBV18; j_gene: TRBJ2-7; CDR3aa: ASTLGRPRTSGEFYEQY
len: 13; v_gene: TRBV28; j_gene: TRBJ2-7; CDR3aa: ASRLTGAGAYEQY
len: 12; v_gene: TRBV12-5; j_gene: TRBJ2-1; CDR3aa: ASGRTGGYNEQF
len: 14; v_gene: TRBV19; j_gene: TRBJ2-3; CDR3aa: ASSSHAAGYTDTQY
len: 12; v_gene: TRBV11-2; j_gene: TRBJ2-7; CDR3aa: ASTYQRDSYEQY
len: 13; v_gene: TRBV5-4; j_gene: TRBJ1-4; CDR3aa: ASSLMGRANEKLF
len: 13; v_gene: TRBV5-1; j_gene: TRBJ2-5; CDR3aa: ASSLAAGYQETQY
len: 12; v_gene: TRBV28; j_gene: TRBJ2-2; CDR3aa: ATRQGRRTGELF
len: 13; v_gene: TRBV9; j_gene: TRBJ2-1; CDR3aa: ASTPLADSYNEQF
len: 11; v_gene: TRBV30; j_gene: TRBJ1-5; CDR3aa: AWSVGLDQPQH
len: 12; v_gene: TRBV18; j_gene: TRBJ2-1; CDR3aa: ASSPDRINNEQF
len: 15; v_gene: TRBV4-1; j_gene: TRBJ2-5; CDR3aa: ASSQGRGGSFGETQY
len: 15; v_gene: TRBV13; j_gene: TRBJ1-5; CDR3aa: ASSLGPSKYSNQPQH
len: 14; v_gene: TRBV28; j_gene: TRBJ1-5; CDR3aa: ASRRHTGGSNQPQH
len: 13; v_gene: TRBV11-3; j_gene: TRBJ2-5; CDR3aa: ASSKEAGPQETQY
len: 9; v_gene: TRBV9; j_gene: TRBJ1-2; CDR3aa: ASSQANGYT
len: 10; v_gene: TRBV29-1; j_gene: TRBJ1-2; CDR3aa: SVLRGGAGCT
len: 13; v_gene: TRBV25-1; j_gene: TRBJ1-4; CDR3aa: ASSGGGATNEKLF
len: 14; v_gene: TRBV6-4; j_gene: TRBJ2-1; CDR3aa: ASSLIDRGSYNEQF
len: 14; v_gene: TRBV7-3; j_gene: TRBJ1-2; CDR3aa: ASSLAAGTGGHGYT
len: 9; v_gene: TRBV28; j_gene: TRBJ1-5; CDR3aa: ASSFGGPQH
len: 19; v_gene: TRBV19; j_gene: TRBJ1-4; CDR3aa: ASSPDRGRRTAPLPNEKLF
len: 13; v_gene: TRBV7-9; j_gene: TRBJ2-3; CDR3aa: ASSRTGEKSDTQY
len: 12; v_gene: TRBV11-2; j_gene: TRBJ1-1; CDR3aa: ASSLGQGGTEAF